Presented here are 29 T cell receptor beta chains from one specimen sequenced in a study of cytomegalovirus exposure and HLA in healthy donors (dated by TCRdb to 2016 to 2017). The library was built by means of the immunoSEQ multiplex PCR assay. For the multiplex PCR, a mixture combining 60 forward primers for TCR Vbeta segments and 13 reverse primers for TCR Jbeta segments was used. TCRdb's version of the immuneACCESS table is confined to in-frame rearrangements and falls short of the full clone set. An unresolved V gene accounts for under half of the shortfall where checked; the remainder is of unknown origin. Across this sample there are approximately 120,000 clones, with 70% to 85% seen only once. The ten largest clonotypes hold roughly 12% of the sample. What was sequenced was PBMCs. Every receptor here comes from a woman in her forties in good health and CMV-seropositive.

This clone showed up just once. The V gene is TRBV19, the J gene TRBJ2-1; TRBD2 aligns across 13 bases. Germline V CDR1 and CDR2: LNHDA, SQIVND (reference sequence). The V gene end was trimmed by 3 bases and the J gene end by 2 bases; junction bases not matched to a gene: 7. The CDR3 is 18 residues long. The CDR3: CASSIAVLAGGPYNEQFF. The CDR3 DNA is TGTGCCAGTAGTATCGCCGTACTAGCGGGAGGGCCCTACAATGAGCAGTTCTTC. Variable domain in full (rest from reference TRBV19 and TRBJ2-1): DGGITQSPKYLFRKEGQNVTLSCEQNLNHDAMYWYRQDPGQGLRLIYYSQIVNDFQKGDIAEGYSVSREKKESFPLTVTSAQKNPTAFYLCASSIAVLAGGPYNEQFFGPGTRLTVL.

The chain has TRBV19 and TRBJ2-5; 7 bases are a match to TRBD1. The CDR3 is 15 amino acids. Germline-derived CDR1 and CDR2 are LNHDA and SQIVND (reference sequence). J lost 6 bases, V lost 1 base, and 8 bases had no gene match. The CDR3 DNA reads TGTGCCAGTAGTATAGCCGAGACAGGGACGAAGACCCAGTACTTC. It encodes CASSIAETGTKTQYF.

J is TRBJ1-2 and V is TRBV28; D possibly corresponds to TRBD1 (5 bases). Trimming took 7 bases from V and 7 from J, leaving 25 bases between them. The CDR3 runs to 16 residues. Germline V gene sequence: CDR1 MDHEN, CDR2 SYDVKM. In DNA, the CDR3 is TGTGCCAGCATTACGAAGGGAGGGGCCGCCTCGGGTGGCTACACCTTC. This gives the protein CASITKGGAASGGYTF.

This clone is a singleton in its sample. The V call is TRBV28, the J call TRBJ2-5, with a weak D call TRBD1 (5 bases). V lost 6 bases and J 9 bases, leaving 23 bases between the germline ends. This CDR3 comprises 15 residues. Per the germline V gene, CDR1 is MDHEN and CDR2 is SYDVKM. CDR3 amino acids: CASSHRFRTSISQYF. CDR3 bases: TGTGCCAGCAGCCATCGGTTCAGGACATCAATCTCCCAGTACTTC. Full variable domain (remainder filled in from reference TRBV28 and TRBJ2-5): DVKVTQSSRYLVKRTGEKVFLECVQDMDHENMFWYRQDPGLGLRLIYFSYDVKMKEKGDIPEGYSVSREKKERFSLILESASTNQTSMYLCASSHRFRTSISQYFGPGTRLLVL.

This chain's CDR3 is CASSPLGAGTGELFF. CDR3 nucleotides: TGTGCCAGCAGTCCCTTAGGGGCAGGGACCGGGGAGCTGTTTTTT. The V and J genes are TRBV6-4 and TRBJ2-2; TRBD1 might be the D (5 bases). Germline CDR1 MRHNA, CDR2 SNTAGT. V lost 5 bases and J lost 5, with 15 bases in between. The CDR3 contains 15 residues.

The table lists this clone with a few counts. The chain employs TRBV19 and TRBJ2-2; 12 bases are shared with TRBD2. From germline, CDR1 is LNHDA and CDR2 SQIVND (reference sequence). The V segment lost 6 bases and the J segment 5 bases; nucleotides outside the gene matches: 7. This CDR3 comprises 16 residues. CDR3 region: CASSRTSGMGTGELFF. CDR3 sequence (DNA): TGTGCCAGTAGCAGGACTAGCGGGATGGGTACCGGGGAGCTGTTTTTT.

This sequence joins TRBV4-1 and TRBJ1-5, with 10 bases matching TRBD1. With 1 base clipped from V and 7 bases from J, the junction kept 4 bases outside the gene matches. CDR3 length equals 15 residues. Per germline, CDR1 MGHRA and CDR2 YSYEKL. The CDR3 DNA reads TGCGCCAGCAGCCAAGTTGACAGGGGGCACCAGCCCCAGCATTTT. Translation gives CASSQVDRGHQPQHF.

This rearrangement joins TRBV18 to TRBJ1-5; 9 bases agree with TRBD1. The CDR3 sequence is 18 residues long. Germline assignment: CDR1 KGHSH and CDR2 LQKENI. After removal of 2 bases from V and 6 bases from J, the junction contained 14 bases not matched to a gene. The CDR3 DNA sequence: TGTGCCAGCTCACCAGCGACAACAGGGGGCACCGTCCGTCAGCCCCAGCATTTT. Amino acids: CASSPATTGGTVRQPQHF.

The chain has TRBV28 and TRBJ1-1; a possible D gene is TRBD1 (5 bases). The CDR3 loop spans 16 amino acids. Per the germline V gene, CDR1 is MDHEN and CDR2 is SYDVKM. V was shortened by 6 bases and J by 3 bases, with 20 bases between the two germline ends. CDR3 in amino acids: CASSLGRGRMDTEAFF. The CDR3 bases are TGTGCCAGCAGCCTTGGGAGGGGCAGGATGGACACTGAAGCTTTCTTT.

As DNA, the CDR3 is TGTGCCAGCCGTCGGGGACAGGGCCTCTATGGCTACACCTTC. This sequence encodes CASRRGQGLYGYTF. V is TRBV6-5 and J is TRBJ1-2; 9 nucleotides line up with TRBD1. Losses at the gene ends were 8 bases for V and 4 bases for J; bases not matched to a gene: 8. Looked up from germline, CDR1 is MNHEY and CDR2 is SVGAGI. This CDR3 has 14 residues.

The V call is TRBV30, the J call TRBJ1-2, with TRBD1 as a possible D gene (6 bases). Germline assignment: CDR1 GTSNPN and CDR2 SVGIG (reference sequence). Trimming took 7 bases from V and 5 from J, leaving 20 bases between them. There are 14 residues in the CDR3. CDR3 coding DNA: TGTGCCTTACTGGACAGTCGGAAGGGATATGGCTACACCTTC. Translation: CALLDSRKGYGYTF.

Notes on this clone: At one end the junction does not follow the germline gene, possibly because of a read error. The chain has TRBV5-1 and TRBJ2-7, with 9 bases fitting TRBD1. The CDR3 extends over 14 amino acids. In germline, CDR1 is SGHRS, CDR2 YFSETQ. The CDR3 protein is CASGLMGQGVEQYF. The CDR3 nucleotides read TGCGCCAGCGGCTTGATGGGACAGGGCGTCGAGCAGTACTTC.

The CDR3 nucleotides are TGTGCCAGCAGCCCCCAGAGACAGGGGCCCTATGGCTACACCTTC. Its translation: CASSPQRQGPYGYTF. The chain uses TRBV5-4 and TRBJ1-2, with 8 bases identical to TRBD1. V shed 4 bases, J shed 4 bases, and the junction held 9 bases outside the gene matches. The V gene's germline CDR1 is SGHNT and CDR2 YYREEE (reference sequence). The CDR3 contains 15 residues.

V and J are TRBV30 and TRBJ2-7; 7 bases match TRBD2. Germline CDR1 reads GTSNPN; CDR2 reads SVGIG (reference sequence). With V trimmed by 4 bases and J by 7 bases, 16 bases remained unmatched. This CDR3 is built from 15 residues. CDR3 sequence reads: CAWKVEAAPRGEQYF. The DNA for the CDR3 is TGTGCCTGGAAGGTCGAAGCGGCGCCGCGGGGGGAGCAGTACTTC. Filled out from reference TRBV30 and TRBJ2-7, the complete variable domain reads SQTIHQWPATLVQPVGSPLSLECTVEGTSNPNLYWYRQAAGRGLQLLFYSVGIGQISSEVPQNLSASRPQDRQFILSSKKLLLSDSGFYLCAWKVEAAPRGEQYFGPGTRLTVT.

The chain combines TRBV7-2 with TRBJ2-7; TRBD2 matches 7 bases. This CDR3 has 15 amino acids. The J segment lost 5 bases and the V segment lost 1 base, leaving 8 bases of the junction unmatched. Germline CDR1 SGHTA, CDR2 FQGNSA. This CDR3 is CASSLVAGAVNEQYF. CDR3 in DNA: TGTGCCAGCAGCTTAGTGGCGGGAGCCGTCAACGAGCAGTACTTC.

The rearrangement uses TRBV4-1 and TRBJ1-4, with TRBD1 matching over 8 bases. The CDR3 is made up of 15 amino acids. Germline V gene sequence: CDR1 MGHRA, CDR2 YSYEKL. V dropped 5 bases and J dropped 13; count of bases not matched to a gene: 15. In nucleotides, the CDR3 is TGCGCCAGCAGCTTCCGGGACAGGAGGGCGCAGAGACTGTTTTTT. Its translation: CASSFRDRRAQRLFF.

This clone was recorded many times. V gene TRBV6-6 combines with J gene TRBJ1-1, with no clear D. The V end was cut by 3 bases, the J end by 2 bases, with 10 bases between. The CDR3 extends over 14 amino acids. Germline-derived CDR1 and CDR2 are MNHNY and SVGAGI (reference sequence). The CDR3 loop reads CASSYAGSNTEAFF. DNA of the CDR3: TGTGCCAGCAGTTATGCGGGGTCAAACACTGAAGCTTTCTTT.

This chain connects TRBV4-1 to TRBJ2-3; 9 nucleotides align to TRBD2. Per the germline V gene, CDR1 is MGHRA and CDR2 is YSYEKL. This CDR3 has 17 amino acids. V lost 1 base and J lost 0; bases outside the gene matches: 5. CDR3 coding DNA: TGCGCCAGCAGCCAAGCCCCAGCGGGGGGAAGCACAGATACGCAGTATTTT. This encodes CASSQAPAGGSTDTQYF.

The chain employs TRBV28 and TRBJ1-5; the match to TRBD1 covers 9 bases. Unmatched junction bases numbered 9, after V lost 6 bases and J lost 6 bases. Germline V gene sequence: CDR1 MDHEN, CDR2 SYDVKM. The CDR3 extends over 15 amino acids. CDR3 sequence (DNA): TGTGCCAGCAGCCGAGGGACAGGGTCGAGTCAGCCCCAGCATTTT. Protein sequence: CASSRGTGSSQPQHF. Supplemented by reference TRBV28 and TRBJ1-5, the full variable domain reads DVKVTQSSRYLVKRTGEKVFLECVQDMDHENMFWYRQDPGLGLRLIYFSYDVKMKEKGDIPEGYSVSREKKERFSLILESASTNQTSMYLCASSRGTGSSQPQHFGDGTRLSIL.

The chain recombines TRBV5-1 with TRBJ2-1; TRBD1 agrees at 8 bases. In germline, CDR1 is SGHRS, CDR2 YFSETQ. J was trimmed by 7 bases and V by 5 bases; bases with no gene match: 5. The CDR3 is made up of 13 amino acids. CDR3 region: CASSWDRLNEQFF. In DNA, the CDR3 is TGCGCCAGCAGTTGGGACAGGTTGAATGAGCAGTTCTTC.

The V call is TRBV11-2, the J call TRBJ2-1; D possibly corresponds to TRBD2 (5 bases). Germline V CDR1 and CDR2: SGHAT, FQNNGV. V lost 0 bases and J 6 bases, leaving 9 bases between the germline ends. This CDR3 has 14 residues. CDR3 sequence (DNA): TGTGCCAGCAGCTTAGATCCGGGAAGCAATGAGCAGTTCTTC. Its translation is CASSLDPGSNEQFF.

The chain joins TRBV5-1 to TRBJ1-1; 10 bases fit TRBD1. V lost 2 bases and J lost 4; bases outside the gene matches: 5. The V gene's germline CDR1 is SGHRS and CDR2 YFSETQ. The CDR3 spans 15 residues. The CDR3 DNA follows: TGCGCCAGCAGCTTTCTCCGGGACAGGGGCACTGAAGCTTTCTTT. It is translated as CASSFLRDRGTEAFF.

V is TRBV19 and J is TRBJ2-1; no firm D call. Germline lookup yields CDR1 LNHDA and CDR2 SQIVND (reference sequence). The CDR3 is made up of 14 amino acids. V was cut by 4 bases and J by 0 bases, with 7 bases left in between. The CDR3 is CASSRRSSYNEQFF. As DNA, the CDR3 is TGTGCCAGTAGTAGGCGGAGCTCCTACAATGAGCAGTTCTTC.

This clone was observed a handful of times. V and J are TRBV11-2 and TRBJ2-3, with D possibly matching TRBD1 (5 bases). Deletions cut 5 bases from V and 2 bases from J, with 11 bases between. Germline V gives CDR1 SGHAT, CDR2 FQNNGV. The CDR3 runs 14 residues. For the CDR3, the DNA is TGTGCCAGCAGCCGGGTGGGGCCCACAGATACGCAGTATTTT. Translated, it gives CASSRVGPTDTQYF. The whole variable domain, remainder taken from reference TRBV11-2 and TRBJ2-3, is EAGVAQSPRYKIIEKRQSVAFWCNPISGHATLYWYQQILGQGPKLLIQFQNNGVVDDSQLPKDRFSAERLKGVDSTLKIQPAKLEDSAVYLCASSRVGPTDTQYFGPGTRLTVL.

This clone was seen more than once but under ten times. The chain is built from TRBV9 and TRBJ2-7; 10 bases match TRBD1. The germline CDR1 and CDR2 sequences are SGDLS and YYNGEE. CDR3 length: 14 amino acids. Germline trimming cut 3 bases from V and 3 bases from J; bases unmatched to any gene: 3. The CDR3 loop is CASSAGQGFYEQYF. In nucleotides, the CDR3 is TGTGCCAGCAGCGCGGGACAGGGGTTCTACGAGCAGTACTTC.

This chain joins TRBV2 and TRBJ1-1, with D hard to call. Between the trimmed V and J ends, which lost 0 bases and 2 bases, there was a span of 28 bases. Germline CDR1 reads SNHLY; CDR2 reads FYNNEI. The CDR3 has 21 residues. The CDR3 here is CASSEAAGGHGWNIRNTEAFF. CDR3 DNA sequence: TGTGCCAGCAGTGAAGCAGCAGGAGGTCACGGGTGGAACATTCGAAACACTGAAGCTTTCTTT.

V is TRBV28 and J is TRBJ1-1; D perhaps matches TRBD1 (6 bases). The CDR3 sequence is 15 residues long. Trimming took off 4 bases at V and 3 bases at J, with 15 bases between the two ends. CDR1 is MDHEN and CDR2 is SYDVKM in the germline V gene. CDR3 nucleotide sequence: TGTGCCAGCAGTTCCTGGGGGCGGTTAGACACTGAAGCTTTCTTT. This translates into CASSSWGRLDTEAFF.

The rearrangement uses TRBV18 and TRBJ2-1; TRBD2 matches at 7 bases. This CDR3 has 15 amino acids. The junction had 12 bases not matched to a gene; V was cut back by 5 bases and J by 8 bases. Germline V gives CDR1 KGHSH, CDR2 LQKENI. CDR3 in amino acids: CASSTTSDPRDEQFF. The CDR3 region has the DNA TGTGCCAGCTCAACAACTAGCGACCCCAGGGATGAGCAGTTCTTC. The variable domain in full, with the rest retrieved from reference TRBV18 and TRBJ2-1, is NAGVMQNPRHLVRRRGQEARLRCSPMKGHSHVYWYRQLPEEGLKFMVYLQKENIIDESGMPKERFSAEFPKEGPSILRIQQVVRGDSAAYFCASSTTSDPRDEQFFGPGTRLTVL.

This clone appeared a few times. The CDR3 does not close with the conserved phenylalanine or tryptophan, likely indicating a read error. No DNA is shown, since the ends of the CDR3 on it are uncertain; the CDR3 is the one TCRdb lists. This CDR3 reads CASSLAGSYEHYL. The gene calls are TRBV5-1 and TRBJ2-7; the tabulated D call, TRBD2, remains unverified against the DNA. Germline-derived CDR1 and CDR2 are SGHRS and YFSETQ. The CDR3 is 13 residues long, counting both termini.